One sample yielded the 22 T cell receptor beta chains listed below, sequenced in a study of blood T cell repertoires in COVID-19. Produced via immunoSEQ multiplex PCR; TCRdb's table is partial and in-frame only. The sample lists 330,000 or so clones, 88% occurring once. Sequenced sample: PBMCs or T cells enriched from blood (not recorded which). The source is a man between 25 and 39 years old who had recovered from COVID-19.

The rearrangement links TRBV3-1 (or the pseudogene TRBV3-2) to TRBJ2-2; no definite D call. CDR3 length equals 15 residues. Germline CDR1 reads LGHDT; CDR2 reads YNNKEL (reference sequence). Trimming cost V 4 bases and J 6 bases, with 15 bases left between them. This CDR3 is CASSPFVGAAGELFF. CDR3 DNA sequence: TGTGCCAGCAGCCCCTTTGTCGGCGCGGCCGGGGAGCTGTTTTTT.

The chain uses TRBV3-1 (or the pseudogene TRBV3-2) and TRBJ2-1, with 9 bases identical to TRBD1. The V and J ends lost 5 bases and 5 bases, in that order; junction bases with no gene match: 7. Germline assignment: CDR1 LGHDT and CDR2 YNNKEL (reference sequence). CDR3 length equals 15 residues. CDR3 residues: CASSNPGQGNNEQFF. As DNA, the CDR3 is TGTGCCAGCAGCAATCCGGGACAGGGAAACAATGAGCAGTTCTTC.

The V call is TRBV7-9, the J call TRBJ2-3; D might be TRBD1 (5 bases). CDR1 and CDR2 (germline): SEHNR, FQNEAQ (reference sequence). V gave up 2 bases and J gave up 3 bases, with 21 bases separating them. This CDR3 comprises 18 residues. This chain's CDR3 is CASSLKSPRRGFTDTQYF. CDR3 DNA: TGTGCCAGCAGCTTAAAAAGTCCCCGAAGGGGTTTTACAGATACGCAGTATTTT.

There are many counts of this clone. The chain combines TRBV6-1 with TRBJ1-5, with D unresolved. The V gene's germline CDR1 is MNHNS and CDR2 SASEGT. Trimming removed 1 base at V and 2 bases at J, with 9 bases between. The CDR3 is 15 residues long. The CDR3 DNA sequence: TGTGCCAGCAGTGAAGGTTATGGAGGCAATCAGCCCCAGCATTTT. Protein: CASSEGYGGNQPQHF.

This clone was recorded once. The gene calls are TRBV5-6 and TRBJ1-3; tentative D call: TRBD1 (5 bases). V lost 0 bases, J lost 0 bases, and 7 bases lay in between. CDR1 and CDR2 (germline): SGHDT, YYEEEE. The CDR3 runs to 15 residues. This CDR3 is CASSLGQSSGNTIYF. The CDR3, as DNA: TGTGCCAGCAGCTTGGGACAGAGCTCTGGAAACACCATATATTTT.

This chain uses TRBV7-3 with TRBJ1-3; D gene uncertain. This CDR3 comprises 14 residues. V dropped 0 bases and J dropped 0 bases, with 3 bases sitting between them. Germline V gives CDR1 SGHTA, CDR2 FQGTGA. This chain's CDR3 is CASSLTYSGNTIYF. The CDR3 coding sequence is TGTGCCAGCAGCTTAACGTACTCTGGAAACACCATATATTTT.

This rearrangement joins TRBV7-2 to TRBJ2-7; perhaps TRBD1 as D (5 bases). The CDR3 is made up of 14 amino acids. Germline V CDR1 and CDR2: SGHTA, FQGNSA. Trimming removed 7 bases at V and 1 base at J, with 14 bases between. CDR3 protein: CASMPGRESYEQYF. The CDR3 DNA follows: TGTGCCAGCATGCCGGGCAGGGAATCCTACGAGCAGTACTTC.

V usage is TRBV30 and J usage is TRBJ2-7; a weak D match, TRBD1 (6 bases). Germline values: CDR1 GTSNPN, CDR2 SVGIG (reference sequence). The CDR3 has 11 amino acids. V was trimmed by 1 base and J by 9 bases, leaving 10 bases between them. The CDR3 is CAWSAGVGQYF. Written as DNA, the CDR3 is TGTGCCTGGAGTGCAGGGGTGGGGCAGTACTTC.

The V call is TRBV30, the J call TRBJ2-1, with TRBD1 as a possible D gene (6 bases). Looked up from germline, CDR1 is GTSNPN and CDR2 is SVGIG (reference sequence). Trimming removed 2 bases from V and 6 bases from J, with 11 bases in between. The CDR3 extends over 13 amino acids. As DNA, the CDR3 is TGTGCCTGGAGTTGGGGGCAGGTCAATGAGCAGTTCTTC. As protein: CAWSWGQVNEQFF. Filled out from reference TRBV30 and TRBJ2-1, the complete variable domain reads SQTIHQWPATLVQPVGSPLSLECTVEGTSNPNLYWYRQAAGRGLQLLFYSVGIGQISSEVPQNLSASRPQDRQFILSSKKLLLSDSGFYLCAWSWGQVNEQFFGPGTRLTVL.

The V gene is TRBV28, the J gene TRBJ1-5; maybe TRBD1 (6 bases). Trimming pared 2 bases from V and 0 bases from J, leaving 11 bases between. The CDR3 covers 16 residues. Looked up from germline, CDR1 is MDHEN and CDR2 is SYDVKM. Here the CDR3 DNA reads TGTGCCAGCAGTTTAATGACGGACAGTAGCAATCAGCCCCAGCATTTT. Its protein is CASSLMTDSSNQPQHF. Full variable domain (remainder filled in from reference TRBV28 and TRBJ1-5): DVKVTQSSRYLVKRTGEKVFLECVQDMDHENMFWYRQDPGLGLRLIYFSYDVKMKEKGDIPEGYSVSREKKERFSLILESASTNQTSMYLCASSLMTDSSNQPQHFGDGTRLSIL.

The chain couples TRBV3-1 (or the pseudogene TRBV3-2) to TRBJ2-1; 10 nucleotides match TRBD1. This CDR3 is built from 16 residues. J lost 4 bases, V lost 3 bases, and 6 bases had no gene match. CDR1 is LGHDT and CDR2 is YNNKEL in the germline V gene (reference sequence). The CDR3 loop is CASSQADRGGYNEQFF. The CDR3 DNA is TGTGCCAGCAGCCAGGCGGACAGGGGGGGGTACAATGAGCAGTTCTTC.

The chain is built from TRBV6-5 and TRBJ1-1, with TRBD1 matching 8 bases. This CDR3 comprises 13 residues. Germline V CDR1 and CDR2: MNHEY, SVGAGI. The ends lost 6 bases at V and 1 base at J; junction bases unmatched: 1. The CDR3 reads CASRGTGNTEAFF. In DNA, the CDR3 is TGTGCCAGCAGGGGGACAGGGAACACTGAAGCTTTCTTT.

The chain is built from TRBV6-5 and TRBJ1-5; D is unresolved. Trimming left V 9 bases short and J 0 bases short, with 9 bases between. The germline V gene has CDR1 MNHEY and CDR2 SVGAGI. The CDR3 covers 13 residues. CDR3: CASIEYSNQPQHF. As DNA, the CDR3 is TGTGCCAGTATTGAGTATAGCAATCAGCCCCAGCATTTT.

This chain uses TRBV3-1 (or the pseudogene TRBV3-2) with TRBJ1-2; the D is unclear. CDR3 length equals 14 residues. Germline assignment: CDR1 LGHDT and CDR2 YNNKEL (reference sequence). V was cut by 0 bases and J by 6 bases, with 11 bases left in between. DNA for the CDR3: TGTGCCAGCAGCCAAGACTTCACTAGGGATGGCTACACCTTC. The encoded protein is CASSQDFTRDGYTF.

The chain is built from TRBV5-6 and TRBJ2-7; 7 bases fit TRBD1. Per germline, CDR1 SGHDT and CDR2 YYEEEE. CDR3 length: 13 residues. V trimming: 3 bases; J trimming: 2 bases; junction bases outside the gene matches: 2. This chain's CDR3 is CASSWGQTYEQYF. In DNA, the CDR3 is TGTGCCAGCAGCTGGGGACAGACCTACGAGCAGTACTTC.

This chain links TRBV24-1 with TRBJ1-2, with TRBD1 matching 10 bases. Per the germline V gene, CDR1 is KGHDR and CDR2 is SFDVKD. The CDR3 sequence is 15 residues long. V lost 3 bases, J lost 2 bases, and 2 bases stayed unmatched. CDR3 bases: TGTGCCACCAGTGATCCGGGACAGGGGAACTATGGCTACACCTTC. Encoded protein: CATSDPGQGNYGYTF.

The CDR3 bases are TGTGCCAGTCAGCCGCGGACACGCACCTACAATGAGCAGTTCTTC. Its protein product is CASQPRTRTYNEQFF. This sequence joins TRBV7-8 and TRBJ2-1; possible D gene TRBD1, 5 bases. The CDR3 consists of 15 residues. Germline V gene lookup returns CDR1 SGHVS and CDR2 FQNEAQ. Deletions cut 9 bases from V and 2 bases from J, with 17 bases between.

The CDR3 DNA reads as TGCGCCAGCAGCGGCGGACAGGGCGGGGGCAATCAGCCCCAGCATTTT. Translation: CASSGGQGGGNQPQHF. The chain uses TRBV5-1 and TRBJ1-5; 8 bases match TRBD1. The CDR3 totals 16 residues. After removal of 4 bases from V and 2 bases from J, the junction contained 8 bases not matched to a gene. Germline V gene data show CDR1 as SGHRS and CDR2 as YFSETQ.

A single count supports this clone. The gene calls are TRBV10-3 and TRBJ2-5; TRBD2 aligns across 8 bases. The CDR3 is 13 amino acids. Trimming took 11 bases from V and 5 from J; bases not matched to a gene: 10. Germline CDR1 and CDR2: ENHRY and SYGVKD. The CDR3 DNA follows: TGTGCCGGCCGAGGTAGCGGGGAGGAGACCCAGTACTTC. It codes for CAGRGSGEETQYF.

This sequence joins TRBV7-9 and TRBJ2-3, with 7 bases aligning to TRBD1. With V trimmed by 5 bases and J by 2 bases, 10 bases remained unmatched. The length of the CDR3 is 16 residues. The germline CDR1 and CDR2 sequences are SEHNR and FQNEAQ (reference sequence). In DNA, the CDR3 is TGTGCCAGCAGCCCAATGACAGGGACCTTCACAGATACGCAGTATTTT. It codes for CASSPMTGTFTDTQYF.

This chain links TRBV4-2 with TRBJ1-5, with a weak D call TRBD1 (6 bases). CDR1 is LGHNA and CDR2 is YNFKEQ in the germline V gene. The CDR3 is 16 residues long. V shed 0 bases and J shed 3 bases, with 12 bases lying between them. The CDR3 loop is CASSQEPQGLNQPQHF. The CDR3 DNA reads TGTGCCAGCAGCCAAGAACCGCAGGGGCTCAATCAGCCCCAGCATTTT.

CDR3 coding DNA: TGTGCCAGCAGCTCAGGGGACTTTTACAATGAGCAGTTCTTC. Translated, it gives CASSSGDFYNEQFF. This chain links TRBV13 with TRBJ2-1, with D perhaps assigned TRBD1 or TRBD2 (6 bases each). Germline CDR1 and CDR2: PRHDT and FYEKMQ (reference sequence). V was clipped by 4 bases and J by 4 bases, with 11 bases between them. CDR3 length: 14 amino acids.